This T cell receptor (beta chain) stems from a study of T cell repertoires in breast cancer. Paired alpha-beta TCRs of CD8+ T cells were analyzed by expanded emulsion RT-PCR. Overnight incubation in approximately 9.1 IU/mL IL-2 followed CD8 positive selection of the T cells. The V end was cut by 5 bases, the J end by 0 bases, with 11 bases between. CDR1 and CDR2 from the germline V gene are SEHNR and FQNEAQ (reference sequence). CDR3 length equals 15 residues. A second nested PCR with blocking oligonucleotides suppressed unpaired genes. MiXCR, run by TCRdb on the emulsion pairing reads, gives a single entry per CDR3 protein. This table has roughly 38,000 distinct CDR3 sequences, under 60% appearing once.

The TCR sequence derives from a pool of human donors with breast cancer or a healthy control (not recorded which). This chain links TRBV7-9 with TRBJ2-1, with D uncertain. The sample was CD8+ T cells. In DNA form, the CDR3 reads TGTGCCAGCAGCCGAGACACGAGCTCCTACAATGAGCAGTTCTTC. Encoded protein: CASSRDTSSYNEQFF.